These 12 T cell receptor beta chains share one sample of origin, sequenced in a study of blood T cells in healthy people across ages. A sample-barcoded 5' primer and a J-beta primer mix were used in a second PCR of roughly 7 to 12 cycles. MiXCR, applied by TCRdb to the 5' RACE reads, yields one record per CDR3 protein. The sample shows about 900,000 distinct CDR3 sequences, less than 80% of them seen only once. The sequenced sample consisted of blood. All receptors derive from a man between 25 and 39 years old in good health.

In its sample, this clonotype was seen a few times. The chain employs TRBV7-3 and TRBJ2-5, with 8 bases fitting TRBD1. The J call may be in error: the DNA end matches TRBJ2-7 better. CDR3 length: 15 residues. CDR1 SGHTA and CDR2 FQGTGA come from the germline V gene. This CDR3 is CASTALPDRADEQYF. The CDR3 nucleotides are TGTGCCAGCACCGCGTTGCCGGACAGGGCCGACGAGCAGTACTTC.

The chain joins TRBV9 to TRBJ1-6; possible D gene TRBD1, 6 bases. CDR1 SGDLS and CDR2 YYNGEE come from the germline V gene. The V end lost 3 bases, the J end lost 5 bases, and 15 bases lay between the germline ends. There are 16 residues in the CDR3. CDR3 DNA: TGTGCCAGCAGCGCCTTCCGGGACACGAATAATTCACCCCTCCACTTT. Translating it yields CASSAFRDTNNSPLHF.

The V and J genes are TRBV6-5 and TRBJ2-3; either TRBD1 or TRBD2 may supply D (5 bases each). The CDR3 covers 13 residues. Trimming pared 6 bases from V and 6 bases from J, leaving 13 bases between. CDR1 is MNHEY, CDR2 SVGAGI, per germline. In DNA form, the CDR3 reads TGTGCCAGCAGGTATATAGGGGAGGATACGCAGTATTTT. Protein sequence: CASRYIGEDTQYF.

The rearrangement uses TRBV6-6 and TRBJ2-5, with a weak D call TRBD1 (6 bases). The CDR3 runs 14 residues. Germline V gene data show CDR1 as MNHNY and CDR2 as SVGAGI (reference sequence). V was pared by 6 bases and J by 1 base, with 12 bases between. CDR3 nucleotide sequence: TGTGCCAGCAGCCAGGGGTACACCCAAGAGACCCAGTACTTC. Translating gives CASSQGYTQETQYF.

This clonotype showed up just a few times. The chain carries TRBV6-1 and TRBJ2-5; 7 nucleotides agree with TRBD1. The junction had 13 bases not matched to a gene; V was cut back by 6 bases and J by 0 bases. Germline V lookup: CDR1 MNHNS, CDR2 SASEGT. The CDR3 sequence is 17 residues long. The CDR3 DNA sequence: TGTGCCAGCAGGGAGCCGAGGGGGCGCAATAACCAAGAGACCCAGTACTTC. This gives the protein CASREPRGRNNQETQYF.

This chain connects TRBV7-8 to TRBJ2-7; possibly TRBD1 or TRBD2 for D (5 bases each). Germline CDR1 is SGHVS and CDR2 is FQNEAQ. The CDR3 is 13 residues long. Trimming took off 5 bases at V and 6 bases at J, with 14 bases between the two ends. The CDR3 here is CASSLGGTSEQYF. The CDR3, as DNA: TGTGCCAGCAGCCTAGGTGGGACCTCCGAGCAGTACTTC.

This chain uses TRBV15 with TRBJ1-4; possible D gene TRBD1, 6 bases. Germline values: CDR1 LNHNV, CDR2 YYDKDF (reference sequence). This CDR3 has 15 amino acids. The V end was cut by 0 bases, the J end by 4 bases, with 9 bases between. The CDR3 spells CATSREGGVNEKLFF. The CDR3 DNA is TGTGCCACCAGCAGAGAGGGGGGCGTTAATGAAAAACTGTTTTTT. The full variable domain, its missing parts supplied by reference TRBV15 and TRBJ1-4, is DAMVIQNPRYQVTQFGKPVTLSCSQTLNHNVMYWYQQKSSQAPKLLFHYYDKDFNNEADTPDNFQSRRPNTSFCFLDIRSPGLGDTAMYLCATSREGGVNEKLFFGSGTQLSVL.

About this clonotype itself: Germline is not matched at one junction end, which may reflect a read error. The chain employs TRBV6-5 and TRBJ2-7, with D hard to call. Germline assignment: CDR1 MNHEY and CDR2 SVGAGI. This CDR3 comprises 12 residues. CDR3 nucleotides: TGTACCAGCAGTTCGCAGCCCTACGAGCAGTACTTC. Translating gives CTSSSQPYEQYF.

V gene TRBV20-1 combines with J gene TRBJ2-7, with TRBD2 identical over 10 bases. The CDR3 is 14 amino acids. Germline-derived CDR1 and CDR2 are DFQATT and SNEGSKA (reference sequence). After removal of 1 base from V and 2 bases from J, the junction contained 2 bases not matched to a gene. CDR3 DNA: TGCAGTGCTAGAGGGACTAGCGGCACCTACGAGCAGTACTTC. It encodes CSARGTSGTYEQYF.

The table lists this clonotype with a few counts. This rearrangement joins TRBV12-3 or TRBV12-4 to TRBJ1-2; D possibly corresponds to TRBD1 (6 bases). With 5 bases removed from V and 4 bases from J, the gap between germline ends came to 17 bases. The CDR3 has 15 amino acids. This CDR3 reads CASSPLQGPTYGYTF. For the CDR3, the DNA is TGTGCCAGCAGTCCACTACAGGGACCCACCTATGGCTACACCTTC.

This chain joins TRBV7-6 and TRBJ1-5; 7 bases agree with TRBD1. This CDR3 has 17 amino acids. V shed 1 base and J 4 bases; nucleotides not matched to a gene: 10. Per the germline V gene, CDR1 is SGHVS and CDR2 is FNYEAQ. CDR3 residues: CASSLGARGISNQPQHF. The CDR3 DNA is TGTGCCAGCAGCTTAGGTGCCAGGGGGATATCAAATCAGCCCCAGCATTTT.

This clonotype was seen a handful of times. The rearrangement joins TRBV7-9 to TRBJ1-2; TRBD1 agrees at 12 bases. Germline loops: CDR1 SEHNR, CDR2 FQNEAQ (reference sequence). The junction had 14 bases not matched to a gene; V was cut back by 6 bases and J by 6 bases. This CDR3 comprises 17 residues. CDR3 amino acids: CASSSSLSGTGGNGYTF. CDR3 nucleotide sequence: TGTGCCAGCAGTTCCTCCCTTTCCGGGACAGGGGGCAATGGCTACACCTTC. The whole variable domain, filled in from reference TRBV7-9 and TRBJ1-2, reads DTGVSQNPRHKITKRGQNVTFRCDPISEHNRLYWYRQTLGQGPEFLTYFQNEAQLEKSRLLSDRFSAERPKGSFSTLEIQRTEQGDSAMYLCASSSSLSGTGGNGYTFGSGTRLTVV.